Shown below are 16 T cell receptor beta chains from a single sample sequenced in a study of blood T cell repertoires in COVID-19. Only in-frame clones appear in the TCRdb table, and some are missing; sequencing was by immunoSEQ multiplex PCR. The table lists just over 350,000 clones, roughly 87% of them singletons. Sequencing was performed on PBMCs or T cells enriched from blood (not recorded which). The receptor set was obtained from a woman aged 25 to 45 who had recovered from COVID-19.

V usage is TRBV27 and J usage is TRBJ1-5; weak D call: TRBD1 (5 bases). V was cut by 0 bases and J by 5 bases, with 11 bases left in between. Germline CDR1 MNHEY, CDR2 SMNVEV (reference sequence). The CDR3 runs to 15 residues. The CDR3 DNA reads as TGTGCCAGCAGTTTATCGAGCAGGGTCGATCAGCCCCAGCATTTT. Protein product: CASSLSSRVDQPQHF.

The gene calls are TRBV7-9 and TRBJ2-7; 10 bases align to TRBD1. CDR3 length: 18 amino acids. The ends lost 3 bases at V and 5 bases at J; junction bases unmatched: 16. Germline V CDR1 and CDR2: SEHNR, FQNEAQ (reference sequence). CDR3 DNA sequence: TGTGCCAGCAGCTTGTTCGCAGCCGTAGGGACAGGGGTGGACGAGCAGTACTTC. It codes for CASSLFAAVGTGVDEQYF.

This clone showed up just a few times. The gene calls are TRBV10-3 and TRBJ2-7, with TRBD2 identical over 8 bases. The germline CDR1 and CDR2 sequences are ENHRY and SYGVKD. The CDR3 has 15 amino acids. V lost 3 bases and J lost 5; bases outside the gene matches: 9. The DNA of the CDR3 is TGTGCCATCAGTGACCCGGCTAGCGGGCTAAACGAGCAGTACTTC. It is translated as CAISDPASGLNEQYF.

The chain couples TRBV6-5 to TRBJ1-2, with D unclear. The ends were cut back, 6 bases at V and 3 bases at J, with 11 bases in the middle. The CDR3 runs to 13 residues. Germline lookup yields CDR1 MNHEY and CDR2 SVGAGI. In nucleotides, the CDR3 is TGTGCCAGCAGCTCCGGGTTCTACTATGGCTACACCTTC. This gives the protein CASSSGFYYGYTF.

A single count supports this clone. The gene calls are TRBV29-1 and TRBJ2-3; 8 bases map to TRBD1. Germline-derived CDR1 and CDR2 are SQVTM and ANQGSEA. V dropped 7 bases and J dropped 2; count of bases not matched to a gene: 5. The CDR3 sequence is 13 residues long. The CDR3 nucleotides are TGCAGCGCCGGACAGGGACTCACAGATACGCAGTATTTT. Its protein is CSAGQGLTDTQYF.

The rearrangement uses TRBV4-2 and TRBJ1-4; a weak D match, TRBD1 (6 bases). The CDR3 has 17 amino acids. V dropped 0 bases and J dropped 3 bases, with 14 bases sitting between them. Germline V gene data show CDR1 as LGHNA and CDR2 as YNFKEQ. The CDR3, as DNA: TGTGCCAGCAGCCAAGATCTTGGCAGGGGTTCTAATGAAAAACTGTTTTTT. Translated, it gives CASSQDLGRGSNEKLFF.

This clone was recorded a few times. V and J are TRBV5-8 and TRBJ1-5; D is perhaps TRBD1 (5 bases). The ends were cut back, 3 bases at V and 5 bases at J, with 12 bases in the middle. The CDR3 extends over 14 amino acids. Germline V CDR1 and CDR2: SGHTS, YDEGEE. This CDR3 is CASSSGQAHQPQHF. The CDR3 DNA is TGTGCCAGCAGCTCAGGACAAGCCCATCAGCCCCAGCATTTT.

The CDR3 protein is CASSPITGGYGYTF. The DNA of the CDR3 is TGTGCCAGCTCACCTATCACAGGGGGCTATGGCTACACCTTC. The chain links TRBV18 to TRBJ1-2; 8 bases line up with TRBD1. With V trimmed by 3 bases and J by 4 bases, 4 bases remained unmatched. CDR3 size: 14 residues. Germline lookup yields CDR1 KGHSH and CDR2 LQKENI. The variable domain in full, with the rest retrieved from reference TRBV18 and TRBJ1-2, is NAGVMQNPRHLVRRRGQEARLRCSPMKGHSHVYWYRQLPEEGLKFMVYLQKENIIDESGMPKERFSAEFPKEGPSILRIQQVVRGDSAAYFCASSPITGGYGYTFGSGTRLTVV.

J is TRBJ1-3 and V is TRBV30, with D hard to call. The CDR3 has 14 residues. Germline-derived CDR1 and CDR2 are GTSNPN and SVGIG (reference sequence). Trimming left V 2 bases short and J 4 bases short, with 12 bases between. For the CDR3, the DNA is TGTGCCTGGAGTACGGGAGCAGGCGGAAACACCATATATTTT. It specifies CAWSTGAGGNTIYF.

This chain's CDR3 is CASTPGYYTNEQFF. The CDR3 region has the DNA TGTGCCAGTACCCCCGGGTACTACACTAATGAGCAGTTCTTC. V is TRBV19 and J is TRBJ2-1; D remains unclear. The CDR3 covers 14 residues. Trimming took off 7 bases at V and 7 bases at J, with 17 bases between the two ends. Germline lookup yields CDR1 LNHDA and CDR2 SQIVND (reference sequence). Full variable domain (remainder filled in from reference TRBV19 and TRBJ2-1): DGGITQSPKYLFRKEGQNVTLSCEQNLNHDAMYWYRQDPGQGLRLIYYSQIVNDFQKGDIAEGYSVSREKKESFPLTVTSAQKNPTAFYLCASTPGYYTNEQFFGPGTRLTVL.

The chain is built from TRBV4-1 and TRBJ2-1, with TRBD2 matching over 8 bases. The CDR3 loop spans 16 amino acids. CDR1 and CDR2 (germline): MGHRA, YSYEKL. J lost 5 bases, V lost 0 bases, and 6 bases had no gene match. CDR3 residues: CASSQELADTDNEQFF. The CDR3 DNA reads as TGCGCCAGCAGCCAAGAACTAGCGGACACGGACAATGAGCAGTTCTTC.

This sequence joins TRBV5-1 and TRBJ2-7; D gene ambiguous. Trimming cost V 0 bases and J 4 bases, with 14 bases left between them. In germline, CDR1 is SGHRS, CDR2 YFSETQ. This CDR3 has 15 amino acids. The DNA of the CDR3 is TGCGCCAGCAGCTTGGGTCAGGCGACCACTTACGAGCAGTACTTC. Translated: CASSLGQATTYEQYF.

The gene calls are TRBV27 and TRBJ2-7, with D maybe TRBD2 (6 bases). V was pared by 2 bases and J by 1 base, with 12 bases between. Germline assignment: CDR1 MNHEY and CDR2 SMNVEV (reference sequence). The CDR3 runs 15 residues. CDR3 sequence: CASSLGTGPSYEQYF. The CDR3 DNA reads as TGTGCCAGCAGTTTAGGGACTGGTCCTTCCTACGAGCAGTACTTC.

This clone has just one count. The chain combines TRBV28 with TRBJ1-5, with D tentatively TRBD1 (6 bases). Germline V gene sequence: CDR1 MDHEN, CDR2 SYDVKM. The CDR3 contains 14 residues. Trimming took 6 bases from V and 1 from J, leaving 10 bases between them. CDR3 sequence: CASSLTGSNQPQHF. In DNA, the CDR3 is TGTGCCAGCAGCCTGACAGGAAGCAATCAGCCCCAGCATTTT.

This sequence joins TRBV2 and TRBJ2-3; D gene ambiguous. CDR3 size: 14 residues. Per the germline V gene, CDR1 is SNHLY and CDR2 is FYNNEI. Trimming took 1 base from V and 0 from J, leaving 5 bases between them. CDR3 in amino acids: CASSEGVSTDTQYF. The CDR3 DNA sequence: TGTGCCAGCAGTGAAGGCGTTAGCACAGATACGCAGTATTTT.

The CDR3 DNA reads as TGTGCCAGCAGCCCGCACGACTTTTACACCGGGGAGCTGTTTTTT. Amino acid sequence: CASSPHDFYTGELFF. The chain joins TRBV7-9 to TRBJ2-2; D call uncertain. Germline CDR1 reads SEHNR; CDR2 reads FQNEAQ (reference sequence). This CDR3 spans 15 amino acids. Trimming took off 5 bases at V and 3 bases at J, with 13 bases between the two ends. Complete variable domain (other parts from reference TRBV7-9 and TRBJ2-2): DTGVSQNPRHKITKRGQNVTFRCDPISEHNRLYWYRQTLGQGPEFLTYFQNEAQLEKSRLLSDRFSAERPKGSFSTLEIQRTEQGDSAMYLCASSPHDFYTGELFFGEGSRLTVL.